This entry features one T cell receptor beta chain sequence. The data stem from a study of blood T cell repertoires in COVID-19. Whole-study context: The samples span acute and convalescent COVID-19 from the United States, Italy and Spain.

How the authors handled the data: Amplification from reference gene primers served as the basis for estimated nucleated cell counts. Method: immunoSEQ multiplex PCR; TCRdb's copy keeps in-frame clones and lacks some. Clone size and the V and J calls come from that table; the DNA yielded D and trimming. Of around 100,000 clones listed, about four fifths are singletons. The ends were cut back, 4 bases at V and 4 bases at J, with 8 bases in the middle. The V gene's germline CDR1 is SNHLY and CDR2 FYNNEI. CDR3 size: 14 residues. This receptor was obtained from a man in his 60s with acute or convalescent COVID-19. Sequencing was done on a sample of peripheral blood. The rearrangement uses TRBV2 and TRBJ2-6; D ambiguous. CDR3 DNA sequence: TGTGCCAGCAGTGTCCAGAGGGGGGCCAACGTCCTGACTTTC. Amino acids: CASSVQRGANVLTF.